The T cell receptor beta chain under discussion was sequenced for a study of blood T cell repertoires in COVID-19. The CDR3 consists of 13 residues. Germline values: CDR1 KGHSH, CDR2 LQKENI. V was shortened by 2 bases and J by 4 bases, with 6 bases between the two germline ends. Method: immunoSEQ multiplex PCR; TCRdb's copy keeps in-frame clones and lacks some. The sample holds about 150,000 clones, about 89% seen once. Sample: peripheral blood. The genes are TRBV18 and TRBJ1-5; D gene unclear. The clonotype originates from a man aged 50 or older with acute or convalescent COVID-19. CDR3 bases: TGTGCCAGCTCACCAGGGCTGAATCAGCCCCAGCATTTT. Translating gives CASSPGLNQPQHF.